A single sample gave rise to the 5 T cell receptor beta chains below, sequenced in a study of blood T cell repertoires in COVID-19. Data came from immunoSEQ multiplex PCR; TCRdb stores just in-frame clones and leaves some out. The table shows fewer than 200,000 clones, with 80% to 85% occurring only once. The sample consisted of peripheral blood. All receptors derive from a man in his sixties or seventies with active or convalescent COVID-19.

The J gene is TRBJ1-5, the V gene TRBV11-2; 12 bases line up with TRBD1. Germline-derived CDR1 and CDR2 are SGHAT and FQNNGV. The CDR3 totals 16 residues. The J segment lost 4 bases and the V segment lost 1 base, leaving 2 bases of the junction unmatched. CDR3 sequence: CASSLGDRGPNQPQHF. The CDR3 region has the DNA TGTGCCAGCAGCTTAGGGGACAGGGGGCCGAATCAGCCCCAGCATTTT.

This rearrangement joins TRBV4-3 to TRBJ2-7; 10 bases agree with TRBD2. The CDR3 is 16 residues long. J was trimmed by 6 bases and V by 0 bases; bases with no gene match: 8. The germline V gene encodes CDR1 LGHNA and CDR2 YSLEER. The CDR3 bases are TGCGCCAGCAGCCAAGATCGGACGGGACTAGCGACCGAGCAGTACTTC. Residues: CASSQDRTGLATEQYF.

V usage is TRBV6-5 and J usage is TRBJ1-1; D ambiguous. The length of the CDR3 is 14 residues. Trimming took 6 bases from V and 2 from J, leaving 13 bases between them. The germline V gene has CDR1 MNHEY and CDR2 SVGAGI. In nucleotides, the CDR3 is TGTGCCAGCAGCCTCGTCCTTCCCAACACTGAAGCTTTCTTT. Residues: CASSLVLPNTEAFF.

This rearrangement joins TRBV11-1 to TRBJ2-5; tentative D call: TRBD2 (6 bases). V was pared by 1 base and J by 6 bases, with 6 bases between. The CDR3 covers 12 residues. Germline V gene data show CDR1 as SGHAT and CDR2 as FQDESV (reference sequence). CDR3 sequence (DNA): TGTGCCAGCAGCTTAGGCGGGAAGACCCAGTACTTC. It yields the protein CASSLGGKTQYF.

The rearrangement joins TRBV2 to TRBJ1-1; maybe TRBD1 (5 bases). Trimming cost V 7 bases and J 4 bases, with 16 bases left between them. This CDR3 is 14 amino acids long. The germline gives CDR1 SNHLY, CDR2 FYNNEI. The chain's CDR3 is CASTFLGGATEAFF. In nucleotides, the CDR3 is TGTGCCAGCACCTTTTTGGGAGGGGCCACTGAAGCTTTCTTT.